These 17 T cell receptor beta chains came from one sample sequenced in a study of OX40 agonist ivuxolimab in advanced cancers. Sequencing used immunoSEQ multiplex PCR; TCRdb keeps in-frame clones, though not all of them. Of under 80,000 clones in the sample, approximately 89% were seen once. This specimen was CD4+ or CD8+ T cells sorted from blood, taken in a trial of the OX40 agonist ivuxolimab. The receptor set was obtained from an adult with an advanced solid tumor such as melanoma, head and neck, liver or kidney cancer.

Only a few counts were recorded for this clone. The chain links TRBV6-1 to TRBJ1-2; D is undetermined. Germline V gene data show CDR1 as MNHNS and CDR2 as SASEGT. Deletions cut 2 bases from V and 2 bases from J, with 15 bases between. The CDR3 runs to 16 residues. Here the CDR3 DNA reads TGTGCCAGCAGTGAAAGACTTCCGACAACCAACTATGGCTACACCTTC. This encodes CASSERLPTTNYGYTF.

The chain combines TRBV4-3 with TRBJ2-3; either TRBD1 or TRBD2 may supply D (6 bases each). Looked up from germline, CDR1 is LGHNA and CDR2 is YSLEER. The germline V and J ends were trimmed by 4 bases and 2 bases, with 16 bases remaining between them. There are 16 residues in the CDR3. The CDR3, as DNA: TGCGCCAGCAGCCCCTGGTGGGGGGCCTACACAGATACGCAGTATTTT. Amino acids: CASSPWWGAYTDTQYF.

The V and J genes are TRBV2 and TRBJ2-2; 12 positions agree with TRBD2. V was pared by 5 bases and J by 2 bases, with 9 bases of the junction left unmatched. Germline loops: CDR1 SNHLY, CDR2 FYNNEI. The CDR3 has 18 amino acids. The CDR3 reads CASSRVLAGGLNTGELFF. In DNA, the CDR3 is TGTGCCAGCAGTCGGGTCCTAGCGGGGGGGCTCAACACCGGGGAGCTGTTTTTT.

The J gene is TRBJ2-1, the V gene TRBV7-6; the match to TRBD1 covers 9 bases. The germline CDR1 and CDR2 sequences are SGHVS and FNYEAQ. CDR3 length: 15 amino acids. The junction had 9 bases not matched to a gene; V was cut back by 5 bases and J by 7 bases. CDR3 sequence (DNA): TGTGCCAGCAGCCCAACCGGGACAGGGAGGAATGAGCAGTTCTTC. Its translation is CASSPTGTGRNEQFF.

This rearrangement joins TRBV2 to TRBJ1-3; no firm D call. Trimming stripped 1 base from V and 8 bases from J, with 12 bases between. CDR3 length: 14 amino acids. The germline V gene encodes CDR1 SNHLY and CDR2 FYNNEI. Here the CDR3 DNA reads TGTGCCAGCAGTGAAGTTGGTAGGGAGGACACCATATATTTT. Protein sequence: CASSEVGREDTIYF. The whole variable domain, remainder taken from reference TRBV2 and TRBJ1-3, is EPEVTQTPSHQVTQMGQEVILRCVPISNHLYFYWYRQILGQKVEFLVSFYNNEISEKSEIFDDQFSVERPDGSNFTLKIRSTKLEDSAMYFCASSEVGREDTIYFGEGSWLTVV.

The chain uses TRBV5-5 and TRBJ1-1; D uncertain. V dropped 4 bases and J dropped 4 bases, with 11 bases sitting between them. The CDR3 has 13 residues. CDR1 and CDR2 (germline): SGHKS, YYEKEE (reference sequence). The CDR3 DNA follows: TGTGCCAGCAGCCAGACTTATACCACTGAAGCTTTCTTT. This encodes CASSQTYTTEAFF.

This clone was recorded once. This chain connects TRBV2 to TRBJ2-1, with TRBD1 matching over 8 bases. Germline V lookup: CDR1 SNHLY, CDR2 FYNNEI. The CDR3 contains 13 residues. Trimming removed 6 bases from V and 9 bases from J; junction bases left unmatched: 7. CDR3 amino acids: CASSGQGLSEQFF. The CDR3 bases are TGTGCCAGCAGCGGACAGGGACTTTCTGAGCAGTTCTTC.

V gene TRBV30 combines with J gene TRBJ1-5; 8 bases fit TRBD1. Germline assignment: CDR1 GTSNPN and CDR2 SVGIG (reference sequence). V was clipped by 1 base and J by 6 bases; unmatched bases: 5. The CDR3 sequence is 14 residues long. The CDR3 here is CAWSANRGGQPQHF. The CDR3 region has the DNA TGTGCCTGGAGTGCAAACAGGGGGGGTCAGCCCCAGCATTTT.

A single count supports this clone. The chain has TRBV7-3 and TRBJ2-7, with 8 bases matching TRBD2. This CDR3 is 14 amino acids long. Germline V gene data show CDR1 as SGHTA and CDR2 as FQGTGA. The J segment lost 5 bases and the V segment lost 1 base, leaving 4 bases of the junction unmatched. This CDR3 reads CASSLNGLADEQYF. Written as DNA, the CDR3 is TGTGCCAGCAGCTTAAATGGACTAGCCGACGAGCAGTACTTC.

This chain links TRBV4-1 with TRBJ2-7; either TRBD1 or TRBD2 may supply D (7 bases each). In germline, CDR1 is MGHRA, CDR2 YSYEKL. The CDR3 is 17 amino acids. The ends were cut back, 4 bases at V and 1 base at J, with 20 bases in the middle. The CDR3 region has the DNA TGCGCCAGCAGCCGAACGACGACGGGGGGACAGTCCTACGAGCAGTACTTC. Encoded protein: CASSRTTTGGQSYEQYF.

The genes are TRBV6-5 and TRBJ2-1; D gene uncertain. Germline V lookup: CDR1 MNHEY, CDR2 SVGAGI. The CDR3 extends over 11 amino acids. Trimming shortened V by 6 bases and J by 10 bases, and 10 bases separated the two germline ends. DNA for the CDR3: TGTGCCAGCAGCCCCCTGCGGGAGCAGTTCTTC. It translates to CASSPLREQFF.

In this sample, this clone turned up once. The chain couples TRBV10-1 to TRBJ2-3, with TRBD1 as a possible D gene (6 bases). The V end was cut by 7 bases, the J end by 0 bases, with 14 bases between. Germline V gene sequence: CDR1 WNHNN, CDR2 SYGVQD (reference sequence). The CDR3 sequence is 15 residues long. The chain's CDR3 is CASKATGRSTDTQYF. CDR3 DNA: TGCGCCAGCAAAGCGACAGGCCGGAGCACAGATACGCAGTATTTT.

This sequence joins TRBV25-1 and TRBJ1-1, with a weak D call TRBD1 (5 bases). Trimming removed 0 bases from V and 1 base from J, with 15 bases in between. The CDR3 totals 17 residues. The germline V gene has CDR1 MGHDK and CDR2 SYGVNS. CDR3 nucleotides: TGTGCCAGCAGTGAATATGCGGAGGGGAACGGGAACACTGAAGCTTTCTTT. Translation: CASSEYAEGNGNTEAFF.

The chain recombines TRBV9 with TRBJ1-3; D remains ambiguous. Germline V gene lookup returns CDR1 SGDLS and CDR2 YYNGEE. V lost 4 bases and J lost 0, with 11 bases in between. There are 15 residues in the CDR3. Here the CDR3 reads CASSFSYASGNTIYF. DNA of the CDR3: TGTGCCAGCAGCTTCAGCTATGCCTCTGGAAACACCATATATTTT.

In DNA, the CDR3 is TGTGCCAGCAGCTTAGTAGTCACCCCTGAAGCTTTCTTT. Amino acids: CASSLVVTPEAFF. V usage is TRBV6-6 and J usage is TRBJ1-1; D is uncertain. Germline CDR1 reads MNHNY; CDR2 reads SVGAGI (reference sequence). The V end lost 6 bases, the J end lost 6 bases, and 14 bases lay between the germline ends. CDR3 length: 13 residues.

The chain joins TRBV7-2 to TRBJ2-6; no definite D call. This CDR3 has 16 amino acids. Germline lookup yields CDR1 SGHTA and CDR2 FQGNSA. V lost 1 base to trimming and J lost 2 bases, with 9 bases between them. CDR3 sequence: CASSLVGVPGANVLTF. CDR3 nucleotides: TGTGCCAGCAGCTTAGTTGGGGTCCCTGGGGCCAACGTCCTGACTTTC.

This clone was detected a few times. The chain uses TRBV11-2 and TRBJ1-2, with D perhaps matching TRBD1 (5 bases). V was trimmed by 5 bases and J by 13 bases, leaving 17 bases between them. CDR1 is SGHAT and CDR2 is FQNNGV in the germline V gene. The CDR3 has 12 residues. The CDR3 bases are TGTGCCAGCAGCATGGGAGGGGAGGGCGGCACCTTC. This translates into CASSMGGEGGTF.